This TCR beta chain comes out of a study of response to subunit inactivated influenza vaccine. Study conclusions and caveats: Each seasonal influenza vaccination recruits few new T cells, the authors suggested.

Trimming took 0 bases from V and 4 from J; bases not matched to a gene: 6. Per the germline V gene, CDR1 is LNHNV and CDR2 is YYDKDF (reference sequence). The CDR3 contains 16 residues. TCRdb analysed the RT-PCR reads with MiXCR anew, one entry per CDR3 protein. This sample has about half a million distinct CDR3 sequences, with over 9.5% found just once. A remark on this clonotype: Its target is unknown.

This chain uses TRBV15 with TRBJ2-1, with TRBD2 identical over 7 bases. The sample consisted of PBMCs from blood, taken roughly 47 days after vaccination. This sequence originates from a man aged 50-59 years who received an inactivated influenza vaccine. The CDR3 is CATSRDRWGGYNEQFF. The CDR3, as DNA: TGTGCCACCAGCAGAGACCGCTGGGGGGGTTACAATGAGCAGTTCTTC.